The clone carrying this T cell receptor beta chain was observed a single time. The record originates from a study of T cell repertoires in ileal Crohn's disease. As for the study in general: 30% to 40% were active smokers at surgery; median disease duration was around 7.9 years.

Germline CDR1 and CDR2: SGHRS and YFSETQ. V lost 4 bases, J lost 4 bases, and 6 bases stayed unmatched. CDR3 length equals 15 residues. The table came from immunoSEQ multiplex PCR; TCRdb's copy has only in-frame clones and leaves some out. The repertoire holds fewer than 6,500 clones, with around 90% as singletons. Sequencing was carried out using ileal tissue. The V gene is TRBV5-1, the J gene TRBJ2-2, with TRBD1 identical over 8 bases. This clonotype originated in an adult with Crohn's disease. DNA of the CDR3: TGCGCCAGCAGCACGGGACAGGAAGTCACCGGGGAGCTGTTTTTT. Its translation is CASSTGQEVTGELFF.